These 9 T cell receptor beta chains came from one sample sequenced in a study of CD8+ T cells in alopecia areata. Treatment reported: oral pan-JAK inhibitor, 5-10 mg twice daily. RNA extraction was followed by reverse transcription into cDNA, which acted as the sequencing template. Clones were sequenced by immunoSEQ multiplex PCR, and TCRdb holds only the in-frame ones, with some missing. The sample has 190,000 or so clones; roughly 61% are singletons. The material was CD8+ T cells sorted from blood, obtained at week 24, from a patient treated with tofacitinib. The receptors originated from a human donor with alopecia areata.

V usage is TRBV11-2 and J usage is TRBJ2-3; D is unresolved. With 4 bases removed from V and 8 bases from J, the gap between germline ends came to 7 bases. This CDR3 comprises 11 residues. Germline CDR1 and CDR2: SGHAT and FQNNGV. CDR3 region: CASSSSGTQYF. The CDR3 nucleotides are TGTGCCAGCAGCTCATCCGGTACGCAGTATTTT.

The chain carries TRBV2 and TRBJ1-1, with a tentative D call TRBD1 (6 bases). The CDR3 contains 12 residues. Trimming took off 10 bases at V and 10 bases at J, with 19 bases between the two ends. CDR1 SNHLY and CDR2 FYNNEI come from the germline V gene. CDR3 region: CATEVGGKGAFF. The DNA for the CDR3 is TGTGCCACGGAGGTGGGGGGCAAAGGAGCTTTCTTT.

The chain links TRBV2 to TRBJ2-3, with a tentative D call TRBD1 (6 bases). This CDR3 is 15 amino acids long. CDR1 is SNHLY and CDR2 is FYNNEI in the germline V gene. The V end lost 4 bases, the J end lost 2 bases, and 13 bases lay between the germline ends. The DNA for the CDR3 is TGTGCCAGCAGTGTACGGACAGAAACCACAGATACGCAGTATTTT. Residues: CASSVRTETTDTQYF.

This clone was counted only a few times. This chain links TRBV13 with TRBJ2-7, with D possibly matching TRBD1 (6 bases). In germline, CDR1 is PRHDT, CDR2 FYEKMQ (reference sequence). The V end was cut by 2 bases, the J end by 2 bases, with 10 bases between. The CDR3 length is 14 residues. The CDR3 coding sequence is TGTGCCAGCAGCTTATCACAGGGCCCCTACGAGCAGTACTTC. Its translation is CASSLSQGPYEQYF.

This clone was detected a few times. This sequence joins TRBV5-1 and TRBJ1-2, with D possibly being TRBD1 (6 bases). The V end was cut by 3 bases, the J end by 6 bases, with 21 bases between. The germline CDR1 and CDR2 sequences are SGHRS and YFSETQ. This CDR3 is 16 amino acids long. The CDR3 here is CASSYSAGGAGDGYTF. CDR3 DNA: TGCGCCAGCAGCTATTCGGCTGGGGGCGCGGGGGATGGCTACACCTTC. Complete variable domain (other parts from reference TRBV5-1 and TRBJ1-2): KAGVTQTPRYLIKTRGQQVTLSCSPISGHRSVSWYQQTPGQGLQFLFEYFSETQRNKGNFPGRFSGRQFSNSRSEMNVSTLELGDSALYLCASSYSAGGAGDGYTFGSGTRLTVV.

This clone was observed a few times. The chain has TRBV2 and TRBJ2-6; D gene uncertain. The CDR3 extends over 13 amino acids. V was clipped by 7 bases and J by 1 base, with 5 bases between them. The V gene's germline CDR1 is SNHLY and CDR2 FYNNEI. CDR3: CASKGSGANVLTF. CDR3 in DNA: TGTGCCAGCAAAGGTTCTGGGGCCAACGTCCTGACTTTC.

This chain links TRBV13 with TRBJ2-5; perhaps TRBD1 as D (5 bases). Germline CDR1 and CDR2: PRHDT and FYEKMQ (reference sequence). The CDR3 has 15 amino acids. V was pared by 4 bases and J by 3 bases, with 15 bases between. The CDR3 DNA follows: TGTGCCAGCAGCTCGGCGATTATAGGGGAAGAGACCCAGTACTTC. Its translation is CASSSAIIGEETQYF.

The chain links TRBV7-9 to TRBJ2-3; the match to TRBD1 covers 10 bases. The V and J ends lost 5 bases and 1 base, in that order; junction bases with no gene match: 6. CDR1 and CDR2 from the germline V gene are SEHNR and FQNEAQ (reference sequence). CDR3 length: 16 amino acids. This chain's CDR3 is CASSQTGGAGTDTQYF. The CDR3 DNA follows: TGTGCCAGCAGCCAGACAGGGGGCGCAGGCACAGATACGCAGTATTTT.

Concerning this clone itself: The sample holds other DNA sequences that translate to the same CDR3. This chain connects TRBV13 to TRBJ1-2; no clear D gene. This CDR3 region has 12 residues. The germline V gene encodes CDR1 PRHDT and CDR2 FYEKMQ (reference sequence). V was pared by 1 base and J by 7 bases, with 7 bases between. The CDR3 is CASSLEGAGYTF. The CDR3 DNA reads TGTGCCAGCAGCTTAGAGGGTGCTGGCTACACCTTC.